Listed here are 9 T cell receptor beta chains from one sample, sequenced in a study of OX40 agonist ivuxolimab in advanced cancers. Some clones are missing from TCRdb's copy, which holds only in-frame ones; the method was immunoSEQ multiplex PCR. The data show 70,000 or so clones, nearly 85% seen once. Sequencing was performed on CD4+ or CD8+ T cells sorted from blood, taken in a trial of the OX40 agonist ivuxolimab. The receptors here all came from an adult with an advanced solid tumor such as melanoma, head and neck, liver or kidney cancer.

The V and J genes are TRBV7-6 and TRBJ2-1; D is unresolved. V was shortened by 5 bases and J by 3 bases, with 8 bases between the two germline ends. The germline CDR1 and CDR2 sequences are SGHVS and FNYEAQ. This CDR3 contains 13 residues. CDR3 sequence reads: CASSARNYNEQFF. The DNA for the CDR3 is TGTGCCAGCAGCGCCAGGAACTACAATGAGCAGTTCTTC.

The chain recombines TRBV30 with TRBJ2-1; 9 nucleotides line up with TRBD1. Germline CDR1 GTSNPN, CDR2 SVGIG (reference sequence). Germline trimming cut 4 bases from V and 6 bases from J; bases unmatched to any gene: 13. CDR3 length equals 16 residues. CDR3 nucleotides: TGTGCCTGGAAACTGGGACAGGGACTTCTATCCAATGAGCAGTTCTTC. As protein: CAWKLGQGLLSNEQFF. Variable domain in full (rest from reference TRBV30 and TRBJ2-1): SQTIHQWPATLVQPVGSPLSLECTVEGTSNPNLYWYRQAAGRGLQLLFYSVGIGQISSEVPQNLSASRPQDRQFILSSKKLLLSDSGFYLCAWKLGQGLLSNEQFFGPGTRLTVL.

To note about this clone: Other DNA sequences in the sample encode the same CDR3. The rearrangement links TRBV6-1 to TRBJ1-5, with 7 bases aligning to TRBD1. The CDR3 sequence is 15 residues long. Germline-derived CDR1 and CDR2 are MNHNS and SASEGT. Unmatched junction bases numbered 11, after V lost 5 bases and J lost 7 bases. In DNA form, the CDR3 reads TGTGCCAGCAGTTCCACAACAGGGGCAGGGCAGCCCCAGCATTTT. Protein product: CASSSTTGAGQPQHF.

The CDR3 bases are TGTGCCAGCAGTTCTAGCGGGGGTCCAGATACGCAGTATTTT. This encodes CASSSSGGPDTQYF. The V gene is TRBV6-5, the J gene TRBJ2-3; 10 nucleotides line up with TRBD2. This CDR3 comprises 14 residues. V lost 4 bases, J lost 4 bases, and 2 bases stayed unmatched. CDR1 is MNHEY and CDR2 is SVGAGI in the germline V gene.

The chain carries TRBV19 and TRBJ2-5, with D perhaps being TRBD1 or TRBD2 (6 bases each). This CDR3 is 13 amino acids long. Between the trimmed V and J ends, which lost 9 bases and 5 bases, there was a span of 16 bases. Germline lookup yields CDR1 LNHDA and CDR2 SQIVND (reference sequence). CDR3 sequence (DNA): TGTGCCAGCGGGGGCGGATCAAGGGAGACCCAGTACTTC. Its protein product is CASGGGSRETQYF.

The V and J genes are TRBV4-2 and TRBJ2-1, with D perhaps being TRBD1 or TRBD2 (5 bases each). The V and J ends lost 0 bases and 9 bases respectively, with 21 bases between them. This CDR3 is built from 17 residues. CDR1 and CDR2 from the germline V gene are LGHNA and YNFKEQ. The CDR3 protein is CASSQDTGSDYVREQFF. The CDR3 coding sequence is TGTGCCAGCAGCCAAGATACAGGCTCCGACTATGTCCGTGAGCAGTTCTTC.

The rearrangement uses TRBV6-6 and TRBJ2-1; 9 positions agree with TRBD2. Germline CDR1 and CDR2: MNHNY and SVGAGI (reference sequence). CDR3 length: 14 residues. J was trimmed by 7 bases and V by 2 bases; bases with no gene match: 3. The CDR3 nucleotides read TGTGCCAGCAGTTACAGGCTAGCGGGGAATGAGCAGTTCTTC. This translates into CASSYRLAGNEQFF.

This clone occurred a few times. J is TRBJ1-2 and V is TRBV7-9, with D uncertain. The V and J ends lost 5 bases and 2 bases respectively, with 12 bases between them. The CDR3 is made up of 14 amino acids. Germline-derived CDR1 and CDR2 are SEHNR and FQNEAQ (reference sequence). The CDR3 region has the DNA TGTGCCAGCAGCCCAAACAGAGCGAACTATGGCTACACCTTC. It encodes CASSPNRANYGYTF.

The V call is TRBV6-1, the J call TRBJ1-2; D unclear. The germline V and J ends were trimmed by 3 bases and 3 bases, with 5 bases remaining between them. This CDR3 has 12 residues. Looked up from germline, CDR1 is MNHNS and CDR2 is SASEGT. The CDR3 sequence: CASSDLYYGYTF. The DNA for the CDR3 is TGTGCCAGCAGTGATTTGTACTATGGCTACACCTTC.